These T cell receptor beta chains were read from a single sample in a study of blood T cell repertoires in COVID-19. Here immunoSEQ multiplex PCR was the method, and the copy in TCRdb shows in-frame clones only, minus some. This sample has a few hundred thousand clones, with about 88% found just once. The sequenced sample was PBMCs or T cells enriched from blood (not recorded which). Receptors originate from a woman younger than 35 who had been exposed to COVID-19. The conserved cysteine and the conserved F or W are not part of the CDR3 here. Fields, in order: CDR3 protein, V gene, D gene, J gene. D genes are given only for firm matches.

AWSQTGVNYGYT	TRBV30	TRBD1	TRBJ1-2
ASLSSGMSFFEQF	TRBV28	TRBD2	TRBJ2-1
ASSPGSHPNTEAF	TRBV3-1/TRBV3-2	.	TRBJ1-1
ASSDSRGTLNEQF	TRBV27	TRBD1	TRBJ2-1
ASRPTGGRYEQY	TRBV5-6	TRBD1	TRBJ2-7
ASRSGQGSSETQY	TRBV28	TRBD1	TRBJ2-5
ASSPSGVGQNLGTEAF	TRBV9	.	TRBJ1-1
ASSSTSGETYEQY	TRBV7-9	TRBD2	TRBJ2-7
ASSPYSGGAHTEAF	TRBV18	.	TRBJ1-1
ASSLTGINTGELF	TRBV7-9	.	TRBJ2-2
ASSPTGNTEAF	TRBV18	.	TRBJ1-1
ASSRDRDNQPQH	TRBV7-8	TRBD1	TRBJ1-5
ASSLVGAPGGELF	TRBV5-4	.	TRBJ2-2
ASSLRTPGYQETQY	TRBV28	.	TRBJ2-5
ASSLSPNGTVKNIQY	TRBV27	TRBD1	TRBJ2-4
ASSPLAGGPDTQY	TRBV18	TRBD2	TRBJ2-3
ASSLFRLAGESYEQY	TRBV5-4	TRBD2	TRBJ2-7
ASSQVVVLGAGGTEAF	TRBV14	TRBD1	TRBJ1-1
ASSEGDSDNEQF	TRBV9	TRBD1	TRBJ2-1
SVGTETVSYEQY	TRBV29-1	TRBD1	TRBJ2-7
ASTSGGAGSEKLF	TRBV5-1	TRBD1	TRBJ1-4
ASSPGTNQH	TRBV28	.	TRBJ1-5
ASSLGPQNSGNTIY	TRBV7-6	.	TRBJ1-3
ASEAGQGETQY	TRBV7-2	.	TRBJ2-5
ASSLFLGGAYNEQF	TRBV27	.	TRBJ2-1
ASSFSGGGEQY	TRBV7-6	TRBD2	TRBJ2-7
ASSIRQGAGNQPQH	TRBV5-6	TRBD1	TRBJ1-5
SVETPRQNNEQF	TRBV29-1	.	TRBJ2-1
ASSQDLGGWPYEQY	TRBV14	.	TRBJ2-7
ASSLGGLAGFGELF	TRBV5-4	TRBD2	TRBJ2-2
ASSLYAGGPHNEQF	TRBV28	TRBD2	TRBJ2-1
ASSFQRERLDTQY	TRBV7-8	TRBD2	TRBJ2-3
ASSKNPGEATEAF	TRBV25-1	.	TRBJ1-1
ASSLWGNRGPPFLLENTEAF	TRBV5-1	TRBD1	TRBJ1-1
ASGLSFSGPDTEAF	TRBV7-9	.	TRBJ1-1
ASSLGLGGTSGRGPSYNEQF	TRBV13	TRBD2	TRBJ2-1
ASSLGGLYGYT	TRBV12-3/TRBV12-4	.	TRBJ1-2
ASSQGLAGDNEQF	TRBV4-3	TRBD2	TRBJ2-1
ASSLVGTGQNTEAF	TRBV5-1	TRBD1	TRBJ1-1
SASPSSGRAETQY	TRBV20-1	.	TRBJ2-5
ASSAKSGNTEAF	TRBV2	.	TRBJ1-1
AWSVLTGSYNEQF	TRBV30	.	TRBJ2-1
AISVKDRGNEQF	TRBV10-3	TRBD1	TRBJ2-1
ASSGQGSYNSPLH	TRBV25-1	TRBD1	TRBJ1-6
ASSAGQGPYEQY	TRBV9	TRBD1	TRBJ2-7
ASSPSPEGDPGQY	TRBV18	.	TRBJ2-3
ASSRTGGDTGELF	TRBV6-4	TRBD1	TRBJ2-2
ASSSGTGALGVEKLF	TRBV28	TRBD1	TRBJ1-4